Below, 8 T cell receptor beta chains from the same sample are listed, as sequenced in a study of cytomegalovirus exposure and HLA in healthy donors. Vbeta (60) and Jbeta (13) primers were used in the PCR. Repertoires were generated with immunoSEQ multiplex PCR, while TCRdb's copy carries only in-frame clones and drops some. The sample includes some 25,000 clones, nearly 80% of them seen just once. Sequenced: PBMCs. The receptors derive from a male donor in good health and CMV-seronegative.

DNA of the CDR3: TGTGCCAGCACGGGGCAGGGGGCCTATGGCTACACCTTC. Its translation is CASTGQGAYGYTF. The chain employs TRBV6-1 and TRBJ1-2; 8 bases agree with TRBD1. The CDR3 covers 13 residues. V trimming: 7 bases; J trimming: 4 bases; junction bases outside the gene matches: 5. In germline, CDR1 is MNHNS, CDR2 SASEGT.

The CDR3 DNA follows: TGCGCCAGCAGCCAACCGGGACAGGGGAGTCACGAGCAGTACTTC. Translating it yields CASSQPGQGSHEQYF. The V call is TRBV4-1, the J call TRBJ2-5, with 10 bases that match TRBD1. The tail of the sequence fits TRBJ2-7 better, so the J call may be wrong. In germline, CDR1 is MGHRA, CDR2 YSYEKL. The CDR3 is 15 residues long.

The chain employs TRBV28 and TRBJ2-7; D is unclear. Trimming left V 3 bases short and J 5 bases short, with 20 bases between. This CDR3 spans 16 amino acids. The V gene's germline CDR1 is MDHEN and CDR2 SYDVKM. The CDR3: CASSLSRQALRDEQYF. DNA for the CDR3: TGTGCCAGCAGTTTGAGCAGGCAGGCCTTGAGAGACGAGCAGTACTTC. Supplemented by reference TRBV28 and TRBJ2-7, the full variable domain reads DVKVTQSSRYLVKRTGEKVFLECVQDMDHENMFWYRQDPGLGLRLIYFSYDVKMKEKGDIPEGYSVSREKKERFSLILESASTNQTSMYLCASSLSRQALRDEQYFGPGTRLTVT.

The chain uses TRBV10-3 and TRBJ2-2, with D unclear. This CDR3 contains 13 residues. V was clipped by 1 base and J by 3 bases, with 3 bases between them. Looked up from germline, CDR1 is ENHRY and CDR2 is SYGVKD. The CDR3: CAISELDTGELFF. Here the CDR3 DNA reads TGTGCCATCAGTGAGTTAGACACCGGGGAGCTGTTTTTT.

The gene calls are TRBV6-1 and TRBJ2-5; 7 bases agree with TRBD2. This CDR3 has 14 residues. Per the germline V gene, CDR1 is MNHNS and CDR2 is SASEGT. V trimming: 7 bases; J trimming: 11 bases; junction bases outside the gene matches: 16. CDR3 DNA: TGTGCCAGCACGGCGGCGGGGGAAGGTAGGGAGCAGTACTTC. Its translation: CASTAAGEGREQYF.

V is TRBV5-4 and J is TRBJ2-3, with D tentatively TRBD2 (5 bases). V gave up 1 base and J gave up 1 base, with 10 bases separating them. In germline, CDR1 is SGHNT, CDR2 YYREEE (reference sequence). CDR3 length: 15 residues. The CDR3 DNA reads as TGTGCCAGCAGCTTGACTGGGCGGGGCACAGATACGCAGTATTTT. Residues: CASSLTGRGTDTQYF.

The chain employs TRBV6-5 and TRBJ1-6; 8 nucleotides line up with TRBD1. Germline values: CDR1 MNHEY, CDR2 SVGAGI. The CDR3 sequence is 13 residues long. After removal of 5 bases from V and 11 bases from J, the junction contained 5 bases not matched to a gene. The CDR3 DNA reads TGTGCCAGCAGTCGGACAGGGCCTCCACCCCTCCACTTT. It is translated as CASSRTGPPPLHF.

This clone has a handful of counts. The chain joins TRBV7-9 to TRBJ2-3, with 13 bases that match TRBD2. Trimming cost V 1 base and J 1 base; bases outside gene matches: 2. The germline gives CDR1 SEHNR, CDR2 FQNEAQ (reference sequence). The CDR3 contains 17 residues. The CDR3 bases are TGTGCCAGCAGCTTAGGACTAGCGGGAGGCCGCACAGATACGCAGTATTTT. It is translated as CASSLGLAGGRTDTQYF.